The clone carrying this TCR beta chain came up a few times. Its antigen remains unknown. TCRdb used MiXCR to reprocess the 5' RACE reads, holding one entry per CDR3 protein. This sample has around 490,000 distinct CDR3 sequences, with 13% to 15% found just once. The data stem from a study of identical twins. Overall study results and limits: Partly confounded zero-insertion analyses could result from invariant MAIT and iNKT cells.

CDR3 length: 16 residues. V was clipped by 8 bases and J by 0 bases; unmatched bases: 7. This sample also belongs to another study, concerning yellow fever vaccine responses in identical twins.

Sequencing input: CD4+ T cells sorted from blood. This receptor was obtained from a woman between 18 and 30 years old in good health. The gene calls are TRBV12-3 or TRBV12-4 and TRBJ2-2; 9 bases fit TRBD1. DNA for the CDR3: TGTGCCAGCCTACACGACAGGGGGGCGAACACCGGGGAGCTGTTTTTT. Amino acids: CASLHDRGANTGELFF.